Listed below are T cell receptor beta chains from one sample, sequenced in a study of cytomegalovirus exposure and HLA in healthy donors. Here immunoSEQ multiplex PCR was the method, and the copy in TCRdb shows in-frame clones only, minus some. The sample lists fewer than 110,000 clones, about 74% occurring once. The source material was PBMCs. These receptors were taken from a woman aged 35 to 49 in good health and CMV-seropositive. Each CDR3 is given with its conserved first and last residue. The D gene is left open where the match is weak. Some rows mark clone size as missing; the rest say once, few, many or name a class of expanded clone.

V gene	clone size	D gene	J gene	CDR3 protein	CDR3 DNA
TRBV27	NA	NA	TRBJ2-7	CASSRGRGGSTYEQYF	TGTGCCAGCAGTAGGGGGAGGGGCGGGAGCACCTACGAGCAGTACTTC
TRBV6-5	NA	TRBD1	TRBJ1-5	CASSRRGNGNQPQHF	TGTGCCAGCAGTCGCAGGGGGAATGGCAATCAGCCCCAGCATTTT
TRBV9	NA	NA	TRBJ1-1	CASSDRLQGEAFF	TGTGCCAGCAGCGATCGCCTCCAGGGTGAAGCTTTCTTT
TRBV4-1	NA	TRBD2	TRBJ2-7	CASSQEGSGGFYEQYF	TGCGCCAGCAGCCAAGAGGGGAGCGGGGGGTTCTACGAGCAGTACTTC
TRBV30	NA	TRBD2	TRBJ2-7	CAWRRTSTGYEQYF	TGTGCCTGGAGGAGGACTAGCACAGGCTACGAGCAGTACTTC
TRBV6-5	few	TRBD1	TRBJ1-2	CASSYEGQGAGGYTF	TGTGCCAGCAGTTACGAAGGACAGGGGGCGGGAGGCTACACCTTC
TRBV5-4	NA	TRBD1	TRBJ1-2	CASSSLQGDGYTF	TGTGCCAGCAGCTCACTACAGGGGGATGGCTACACCTTC
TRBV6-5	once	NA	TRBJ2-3	CASSYSIGGTDTQYF	TGTGCCAGCAGTTACTCGATAGGGGGCACAGATACGCAGTATTTT
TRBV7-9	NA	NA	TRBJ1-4	CASSNPGGYDEKLFF	TGTGCCAGCAGCAACCCAGGAGGGTATGATGAAAAACTGTTTTTT
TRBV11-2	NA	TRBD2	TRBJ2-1	CASSYAGGSYNEQFF	TGTGCCAGCAGCTATGCGGGGGGCTCCTACAATGAGCAGTTCTTC
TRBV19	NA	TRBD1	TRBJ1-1	CASKPGQGTMNTEAFF	TGTGCCAGTAAGCCGGGACAGGGAACCATGAACACTGAGGCTTTCTTT
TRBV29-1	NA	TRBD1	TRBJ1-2	CSVDRADYGYTF	TGCAGCGTGGACAGGGCCGACTATGGCTACACCTTC
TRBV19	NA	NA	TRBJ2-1	CASSISQNNEQFF	TGTGCCAGTAGTATTTCACAGAACAATGAGCAGTTCTTC
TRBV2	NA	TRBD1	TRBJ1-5	CASSATGAYQPQHF	TGTGCCAGCAGTGCCACAGGGGCGTACCAGCCCCAGCATTTT
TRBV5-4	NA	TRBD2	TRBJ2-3	CASSPGTSGGATDTQYF	TGTGCCAGCAGCCCCGGGACTAGCGGGGGGGCCACAGATACGCAGTATTTT
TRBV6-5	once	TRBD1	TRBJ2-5	CASSDDRGRETQYF	TGTGCCAGCAGTGACGACAGGGGCCGGGAGACCCAGTACTTC
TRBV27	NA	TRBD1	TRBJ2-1	CASRPSRDRGNEQFF	TGTGCCAGCAGACCGTCCCGGGACAGGGGTAATGAGCAGTTCTTC
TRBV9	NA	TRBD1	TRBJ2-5	CASSVEGLRGGQGKETQYF	TGTGCCAGCAGCGTAGAAGGATTGAGGGGGGGACAGGGCAAAGAGACCCAGTACTTC
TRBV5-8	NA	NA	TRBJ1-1	CASSSWTDTEAFF	TGTGCCAGCAGCTCCTGGACAGACACTGAAGCTTTCTTT
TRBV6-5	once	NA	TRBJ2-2	CASSYTRVTGELFF	TGTGCCAGCAGTTACACTAGGGTCACCGGGGAGCTGTTTTTT
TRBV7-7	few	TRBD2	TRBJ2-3	CASSLTPVWGGADTQYF	TGTGCTAGCAGCTTGACACCCGTGTGGGGGGGGGCAGATACGCAGTATTTT
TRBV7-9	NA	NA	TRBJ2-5	CASSLGASGETQYF	TGTGCCAGCAGCTTAGGAGCTAGTGGGGAGACCCAGTACTTC
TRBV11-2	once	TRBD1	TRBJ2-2	CASSLVGQGADGELFF	TGTGCCAGCAGCTTAGTGGGACAGGGGGCGGACGGGGAGCTGTTTTTT
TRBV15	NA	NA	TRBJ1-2	CATSRGGTYGYTF	TGTGCCACCAGCAGAGGCGGCACCTATGGCTACACCTTC
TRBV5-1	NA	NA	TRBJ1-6	CASSLTPHNSPLHF	TGCGCCAGCAGCTTGACACCCCATAATTCACCCCTCCACTTT
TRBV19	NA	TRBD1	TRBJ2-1	CASSVYRGNNEQFF	TGTGCCAGTAGTGTCTACAGGGGTAACAATGAGCAGTTCTTC
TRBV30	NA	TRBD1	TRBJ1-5	CAWSVTGDQPQHF	TGTGCCTGGAGTGTAACAGGGGATCAGCCCCAGCATTTT
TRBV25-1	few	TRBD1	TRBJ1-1	CATLGDRTGMNTEAFF	TGTGCCACACTGGGGGATCGGACAGGGATGAACACTGAAGCTTTCTTT
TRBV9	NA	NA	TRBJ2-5	CASSVEDGETQYF	TGTGCCAGCAGCGTAGAAGACGGGGAGACCCAGTACTTC
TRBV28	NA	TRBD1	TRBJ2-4	CASNQGGHGKNIQYF	TGTGCCAGCAACCAAGGGGGCCACGGCAAAAACATTCAGTACTTC
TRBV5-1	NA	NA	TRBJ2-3	CASSLWTLGQLSDTQYF	TGCGCCAGCAGCTTATGGACGTTAGGACAGCTCTCAGATACGCAGTATTTT
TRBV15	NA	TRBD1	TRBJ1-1	CATSTLGVTGRKTEAFF	TGTGCCACCAGCACATTGGGGGTGACAGGGAGAAAGACTGAAGCTTTCTTT
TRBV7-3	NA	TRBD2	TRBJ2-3	CASSSPMTSAYTQYF	TGTGCCAGCAGCTCGCCTATGACTAGCGCCTATACGCAGTATTTT
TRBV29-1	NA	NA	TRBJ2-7	CSVGGAGSSYEQYF	TGCAGCGTTGGTGGGGCCGGGTCTAGCTACGAGCAGTACTTC
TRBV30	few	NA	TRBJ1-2	CAWSSYGGYTF	TGTGCCTGGAGTTCGTACGGTGGCTACACCTTC
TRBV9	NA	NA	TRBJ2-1	CASSVGSVNEQFF	TGTGCCAGCAGCGTAGGCAGCGTCAATGAGCAGTTCTTC
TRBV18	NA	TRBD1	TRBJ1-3	CASSLSTGGFGGNTIYF	TGTGCCAGCTCACTGTCGACAGGGGGCTTTGGTGGAAACACCATATATTTT
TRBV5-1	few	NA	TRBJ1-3	CASSLGQLTGNTIYF	TGCGCCAGCAGCTTGGGCCAACTTACTGGAAACACCATATATTTT
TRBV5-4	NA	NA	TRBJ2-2	CASSLGQGGAGELFF	TGTGCCAGCAGCTTGGGACAGGGAGGTGCCGGGGAGCTGTTTTTT
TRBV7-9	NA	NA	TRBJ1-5	CASSPDGSNQPQHF	TGTGCCAGCAGCCCCGACGGGAGCAATCAGCCCCAGCATTTT